The 21 T cell receptor beta chains given below trace back to one sample, sequenced in a study of beta chain features in type 1 diabetes. Findings and limits, study-wide: Significant though moderate, a shortening of TCRB CDR3s appeared in all four CD4+ subsets of Type 1 diabetes patients.

Expressed TCRB transcripts were sequenced, since all the RNA that had been isolated was reverse transcribed. TCRdb's copy holds only in-frame clones and misses some; the assay was immunoSEQ multiplex PCR. Of a few hundred thousand clones listed, around 13% are singletons. Their cognate antigens are unknown. Sequencing was carried out using naive CD4+ T cells from blood. These receptors were collected from a woman aged 18-29 years with type 1 diabetes.

The chain uses TRBV6-4 and TRBJ2-6; perhaps TRBD1 as D (5 bases). V was cut by 4 bases and J by 4 bases, with 8 bases left in between. Germline-derived CDR1 and CDR2 are MRHNA and SNTAGT. The CDR3 runs 14 residues. Here the CDR3 DNA reads TGTGCCAGCAGTGTGGGGCTAGGGGCCAACGTCCTGACTTTC. Translated: CASSVGLGANVLTF.

The chain is built from TRBV15 and TRBJ1-4, with TRBD1 identical over 7 bases. CDR3 length: 15 amino acids. Germline-derived CDR1 and CDR2 are LNHNV and YYDKDF (reference sequence). Trimming took 4 bases from V and 8 from J; bases not matched to a gene: 10. The CDR3 DNA follows: TGTGCCACCAGCAAGGATCCGGGACAGCCAGAAAAACTGTTTTTT. Its translation: CATSKDPGQPEKLFF.

In its sample, this clone was seen a few times. V is TRBV7-9 and J is TRBJ1-4; D possibly corresponds to TRBD1 (5 bases). The CDR3 consists of 8 residues. Germline CDR1 and CDR2: SEHNR and FQNEAQ (reference sequence). The CDR3 nucleotides read TGTCTCGGGGGAAAACTGTTTTTT. It is translated as CLGGKLFF.

The V and J genes are TRBV20-1 and TRBJ1-3, with unresolved D. This CDR3 has 10 amino acids. The V gene lost 1 base and the J gene lost 11 bases, with 6 bases spanning the gap. Germline-derived CDR1 and CDR2 are DFQATT and SNEGSKA (reference sequence). As DNA, the CDR3 is TGCAGTGCTAGAGTTTTCGCCATATATTTT. Amino acids: CSARVFAIYF.

This clone was counted between two and nine times. This sequence joins TRBV25-1 and TRBJ1-1, with 7 bases lining up with TRBD1. V was clipped by 6 bases and J by 6 bases; unmatched bases: 10. CDR1 and CDR2 from the germline V gene are MGHDK and SYGVNS. The CDR3 is 14 amino acids. CDR3: CASRGTVRRPEAFF. CDR3 coding DNA: TGTGCCAGCAGGGGGACAGTGCGGCGGCCTGAAGCTTTCTTT.

This clone was detected a few times. The chain carries TRBV7-2 and TRBJ2-1, with TRBD2 matching over 9 bases. The CDR3 length is 16 residues. The V segment lost 1 base and the J segment 6 bases; nucleotides outside the gene matches: 7. Germline CDR1 SGHTA, CDR2 FQGNSA. The CDR3, as DNA: TGTGCCAGCAGCTTAGGGGCGGGAGGGCCTCGCAATGAGCAGTTCTTC. Translated, it gives CASSLGAGGPRNEQFF. Combining the CDR3 with reference TRBV7-2 and TRBJ2-1 gives the whole variable domain GAGVSQSPSNKVTEKGKDVELRCDPISGHTALYWYRQSLGQGLEFLIYFQGNSAPDKSGLPSDRFSAERTGGSVSTLTIQRTQQEDSAVYLCASSLGAGGPRNEQFFGPGTRLTVL.

The CDR3 DNA reads as TGTGCCAGCAGCCTGACAGGGGTGGGCGAGCAGTACTTC. The encoded protein is CASSLTGVGEQYF. This chain links TRBV7-2 with TRBJ2-7; the match to TRBD1 covers 8 bases. V lost 5 bases to trimming and J lost 6 bases; unmatched junction nucleotides: 6. Germline V lookup: CDR1 SGHTA, CDR2 FQGNSA. The CDR3 length is 13 residues.

This clone showed up just a few times. This chain uses TRBV6-1 with TRBJ2-3; 7 bases are a match to TRBD1. The V segment lost 3 bases and the J segment 5 bases; nucleotides outside the gene matches: 2. From germline, CDR1 is MNHNS and CDR2 SASEGT. The CDR3 is 13 amino acids. CDR3 residues: CASSDRDRDTQYF. The CDR3 DNA is TGTGCCAGCAGTGACAGGGACAGAGATACGCAGTATTTT.

CDR3 residues: CASSQKGGAEQPQHF. The CDR3 DNA reads as TGTGCCAGCAGCCAAAAGGGGGGGGCCGAACAGCCCCAGCATTTT. The V and J genes are TRBV7-9 and TRBJ1-5; D perhaps matches TRBD1 (6 bases). Germline CDR1 and CDR2: SEHNR and FQNEAQ (reference sequence). Trimming removed 5 bases from V and 7 bases from J, with 18 bases in between. The CDR3 runs to 15 residues.

The rearrangement links TRBV2 to TRBJ1-2, with TRBD1 identical over 7 bases. The V and J ends lost 2 bases and 6 bases, in that order; junction bases with no gene match: 3. The CDR3 consists of 13 residues. In germline, CDR1 is SNHLY, CDR2 FYNNEI. The CDR3 DNA is TGTGCCAGCAGTGAACAGGGGGGAGATGGCTACACCTTC. This translates into CASSEQGGDGYTF.

The chain carries TRBV4-3 and TRBJ2-1; 10 bases agree with TRBD2. This CDR3 has 15 residues. Germline trimming cut 0 bases from V and 8 bases from J; bases unmatched to any gene: 4. Per the germline V gene, CDR1 is LGHNA and CDR2 is YSLEER. The CDR3 DNA reads as TGCGCCAGCAGCCAAGACCTAGCGGGGGTGGATGAGCAGTTCTTC. This translates into CASSQDLAGVDEQFF.

The V gene is TRBV11-2, the J gene TRBJ1-1; D is uncertain. Per the germline V gene, CDR1 is SGHAT and CDR2 is FQNNGV. V lost 5 bases, J lost 5 bases, and 12 bases lay in between. The CDR3 has 13 residues. This chain's CDR3 is CASSQPGVTEAFF. DNA of the CDR3: TGTGCCAGCAGCCAACCGGGAGTGACTGAAGCTTTCTTT.

The gene calls are TRBV28 and TRBJ2-3, with D maybe TRBD2 (5 bases). The germline V and J ends were trimmed by 2 bases and 1 base, with 10 bases remaining between them. The germline V gene has CDR1 MDHEN and CDR2 SYDVKM. The CDR3 length is 15 residues. CDR3 loop: CASSLIGVRTDTQYF. Here the CDR3 DNA reads TGTGCCAGCAGTTTAATCGGGGTCCGCACAGATACGCAGTATTTT.

This clone was seen a handful of times. The rearrangement links TRBV11-3 to TRBJ2-1; weak D call: TRBD2 (6 bases). Germline lookup yields CDR1 SGHNT and CDR2 YENEEA. This CDR3 comprises 15 residues. Trimming stripped 0 bases from V and 7 bases from J, with 13 bases between. The CDR3 bases are TGTGCCAGCAGCTTAGATCCGGGGGTCTCAAATGAGCAGTTCTTC. Its protein is CASSLDPGVSNEQFF.

The chain recombines TRBV5-1 with TRBJ2-1; 7 positions agree with TRBD1. The CDR3 totals 16 residues. V shed 0 bases and J 2 bases; nucleotides not matched to a gene: 5. Germline CDR1 reads SGHRS; CDR2 reads YFSETQ. The CDR3 sequence: CASSLATGSTYNEQFF. In DNA form, the CDR3 reads TGCGCCAGCAGCTTGGCGACAGGGTCCACCTACAATGAGCAGTTCTTC.

This clone was counted a few times. The chain uses TRBV7-2 and TRBJ1-5, with D hard to call. V lost 5 bases and J 0 bases, leaving 8 bases between the germline ends. There are 14 residues in the CDR3. The germline V gene encodes CDR1 SGHTA and CDR2 FQGNSA. Here the CDR3 reads CASSRQYSNQPQHF. The CDR3 nucleotides read TGTGCCAGCAGCAGACAATATAGCAATCAGCCCCAGCATTTT.

The rearrangement links TRBV4-1 to TRBJ2-7; TRBD1 matches at 8 bases. With 2 bases clipped from V and 7 bases from J, the junction kept 16 bases outside the gene matches. Germline V CDR1 and CDR2: MGHRA, YSYEKL. The length of the CDR3 is 17 residues. The CDR3 nucleotides are TGCGCCAGCAGCCAATCTTCGGCAGGGGGCTTATCTCGGGAGCAGTACTTC. Translating gives CASSQSSAGGLSREQYF.

This clone was seen a handful of times. The V call is TRBV2, the J call TRBJ1-6; D is possibly TRBD1 (6 bases). Looked up from germline, CDR1 is SNHLY and CDR2 is FYNNEI. This CDR3 region has 14 residues. Trimming cost V 6 bases and J 9 bases, with 15 bases left between them. The CDR3 DNA reads as TGTGCCAGCAGGCTACAGGGAGCAATTTCACCCCTCCACTTT. It translates to CASRLQGAISPLHF.

This clone turned up a few times. V usage is TRBV18 and J usage is TRBJ2-7; a weak D match, TRBD1 (6 bases). V was shortened by 2 bases and J by 5 bases, with 13 bases between the two germline ends. The CDR3 loop spans 14 amino acids. CDR1 KGHSH and CDR2 LQKENI come from the germline V gene. The CDR3 DNA sequence: TGTGCCAGCTCACCAAGGTCAGGGGCACACGAGCAGTACTTC. As protein: CASSPRSGAHEQYF.

This clone was counted between two and nine times. The V gene is TRBV6-5, the J gene TRBJ1-2; D is unclear. Germline V gene lookup returns CDR1 MNHEY and CDR2 SVGAGI. Trimming took off 7 bases at V and 4 bases at J, with 16 bases between the two ends. The CDR3 is 14 amino acids. CDR3 sequence: CASTEVGEGYGYTF. The DNA for the CDR3 is TGTGCCAGCACCGAGGTTGGGGAGGGCTATGGCTACACCTTC.

This chain links TRBV11-2 with TRBJ2-7; D uncertain. Trimming cost V 1 base and J 1 base, with 11 bases left between them. The CDR3 length is 15 residues. Germline-derived CDR1 and CDR2 are SGHAT and FQNNGV. CDR3 nucleotide sequence: TGTGCCAGCAGCTTAGTCCGGGTTTTATCCTACGAGCAGTACTTC. This codes for CASSLVRVLSYEQYF.